Following are 32 T cell receptor beta chains from one sample sequenced in a study of T cells expressing NK-cell markers. TCRdb re-called the 5' RACE reads and gives one entry per CDR3 protein, without DNA. The sample has some 500,000 distinct CDR3 sequences; the top ten hold 1.4% to 1.5%. Sequencing input: blood T cells: a sorted CD56 or NKG2C T cell subset, CD4+ or CD8+ T cells, or bulk PBMC T cells (not recorded which). The receptors stem from a woman aged 45-65 years in good health.

The CDR3 here is CASSSSGVTYNEQFF. The chain combines TRBV7-6 with TRBJ2-1; the TCRdb call, TRBD1, lacks DNA for checking. Germline assignment: CDR1 SGHVS and CDR2 FNYEAQ. The CDR3 is made up of 15 amino acids.

V is TRBV11-1 and J is TRBJ2-5; the D call of TRBD2 rests on TCRdb alone, since no DNA is present to check it. This CDR3 spans 14 amino acids. Germline-derived CDR1 and CDR2 are SGHAT and FQDESV (reference sequence). This chain's CDR3 is CASSYGLAEETQYF.

This chain uses TRBV3-1 with TRBJ2-5; no DNA is available, so the TRBD2 call from TCRdb remains unchecked. Germline values: CDR1 LGHDT, CDR2 YNNKEL (reference sequence). This CDR3 has 15 residues. This chain's CDR3 is CASSPGLAYQETQYF.

The V call is TRBV7-9, the J call TRBJ2-1; TCRdb indicates TRBD1, and absent DNA this call remains unverified. CDR1 SEHNR and CDR2 FQNEAQ come from the germline V gene (reference sequence). The CDR3 has 15 amino acids. CDR3 amino acids: CASTPGGADGNEQFF.

This chain uses TRBV4-2 with TRBJ1-3; TCRdb selects TRBD1, and the lack of DNA leaves this call unchecked. The CDR3 runs to 15 residues. Germline V lookup: CDR1 LGHNA, CDR2 YNFKEQ. The CDR3 region is CASSQDRDRGNTIYF.

The chain links TRBV2 to TRBJ2-2; with no DNA, the TCRdb D assignment of TRBD1 cannot be verified. CDR3 length equals 15 residues. In germline, CDR1 is SNHLY, CDR2 FYNNEI. CDR3 residues: CATADLRGPTGELFF.

This chain links TRBV24-1 with TRBJ1-3. The length of the CDR3 is 16 residues. Germline V lookup: CDR1 KGHDR, CDR2 SFDVKD. The CDR3: CATSDPRTDSGNTIYF.

The rearrangement links TRBV7-8 to TRBJ2-6; without DNA, the TCRdb call of TRBD1 cannot be checked. The length of the CDR3 is 15 residues. The germline V gene encodes CDR1 SGHVS and CDR2 FQNEAQ. The CDR3 reads CASTLTGRGANVLTF.

The chain is built from TRBV24-1 and TRBJ1-2; TCRdb returns TRBD1, unconfirmable since there is no DNA. This CDR3 region has 12 residues. Germline lookup yields CDR1 KGHDR and CDR2 SFDVKD. CDR3 amino acids: CATSDLTGGYTF.

The chain couples TRBV12-3 or TRBV12-4 to TRBJ2-1; the TRBD2 assignment by TCRdb is unverifiable without DNA. The CDR3 runs to 16 residues. The CDR3 reads CASSLDSWKNSNEQFF.

The V and J genes are TRBV11-1 and TRBJ1-2; the TCRdb D gene call, TRBD1, has no DNA to confirm it. This CDR3 spans 13 amino acids. The germline V gene encodes CDR1 SGHAT and CDR2 FQDESV (reference sequence). The CDR3 loop is CASSIRQVYGYTF.

The chain recombines TRBV27 with TRBJ2-1; TCRdb outputs TRBD2, but without DNA this stays unchecked. Germline V gene lookup returns CDR1 MNHEY and CDR2 SMNVEV (reference sequence). The CDR3 totals 12 residues. The CDR3 reads CASSYGENEQFF.

The rearrangement joins TRBV4-1 to TRBJ1-1; TCRdb calls TRBD1, which cannot be checked without DNA. From germline, CDR1 is MGHRA and CDR2 YSYEKL. The CDR3 spans 15 residues. The CDR3 here is CASSSGTGPNTEAFF.

The V and J genes are TRBV27 and TRBJ2-1; the D gene TCRdb calls, TRBD2, cannot be checked with no DNA. Germline-derived CDR1 and CDR2 are MNHEY and SMNVEV (reference sequence). CDR3 length: 15 amino acids. CDR3 sequence: CASSLVAGGHNEQFF.

This rearrangement joins TRBV6-5 to TRBJ1-5; TCRdb's assignment of TRBD1 cannot be checked, as there is no DNA. Per germline, CDR1 MNHEY and CDR2 SVGAGI. The length of the CDR3 is 12 residues. This CDR3 is CASGGGNQPQHF.

The chain recombines TRBV24-1 with TRBJ2-1; TCRdb's assignment of TRBD2 cannot be checked, as there is no DNA. CDR1 is KGHDR, CDR2 SFDVKD, per germline. The CDR3 runs to 16 residues. CDR3 residues: CATSDALAGGGGEQFF.

This rearrangement joins TRBV5-1 to TRBJ1-5; as DNA is missing, the TRBD1 call by TCRdb cannot be tested. The CDR3 has 15 residues. CDR1 SGHRS and CDR2 YFSETQ come from the germline V gene. This CDR3 is CASSKTGFSNQPQHF. Filled out from reference TRBV5-1 and TRBJ1-5, the complete variable domain reads KAGVTQTPRYLIKTRGQQVTLSCSPISGHRSVSWYQQTPGQGLQFLFEYFSETQRNKGNFPGRFSGRQFSNSRSEMNVSTLELGDSALYLCASSKTGFSNQPQHFGDGTRLSIL.

The chain has TRBV6-5 and TRBJ2-7; TCRdb's D call of TRBD1 is untestable without DNA. The CDR3 runs to 17 residues. Germline CDR1 is MNHEY and CDR2 is SVGAGI. CDR3: CASSYSGTTNPPSEQYF.

The chain combines TRBV2 with TRBJ2-1; lacking DNA, the TRBD2 call made by TCRdb goes unchecked. From germline, CDR1 is SNHLY and CDR2 FYNNEI. The CDR3 is made up of 15 amino acids. The CDR3 loop reads CASSAGGLAGSPEFF. Full variable domain (missing parts from reference TRBV2 and TRBJ2-1): EPEVTQTPSHQVTQMGQEVILRCVPISNHLYFYWYRQILGQKVEFLVSFYNNEISEKSEIFDDQFSVERPDGSNFTLKIRSTKLEDSAMYFCASSAGGLAGSPEFFGPGTRLTVL.

This chain connects TRBV3-1 to TRBJ2-7; TCRdb reports TRBD2, a call that lacks DNA to check it against. Germline V gene sequence: CDR1 LGHDT, CDR2 YNNKEL (reference sequence). This CDR3 contains 14 residues. The CDR3 sequence: CASSRGTRQYEQYF.

J is TRBJ1-1 and V is TRBV7-2; checking the TCRdb D call of TRBD1 is not possible without DNA. Germline V gene data show CDR1 as SGHTA and CDR2 as FQGNSA. The CDR3 is 15 residues long. The CDR3 reads CASSLASRVNTEAFF.

This chain uses TRBV5-1 with TRBJ2-3; the D gene TCRdb calls, TRBD2, cannot be checked with no DNA. The germline V gene encodes CDR1 SGHRS and CDR2 YFSETQ. This CDR3 has 20 residues. The CDR3 protein is CASSLGRLKLSGDRTDTQYF.

The chain combines TRBV29-1 with TRBJ2-2; TCRdb gives TRBD1 as the D gene, but with no DNA this cannot be confirmed. Germline V gene data show CDR1 as SQVTM and CDR2 as ANQGSEA. CDR3 size: 14 residues. This chain's CDR3 is CSVLAGSHTGELFF.

This chain joins TRBV6-5 and TRBJ2-1; TCRdb reports TRBD2, a call that lacks DNA to check it against. Germline-derived CDR1 and CDR2 are MNHEY and SVGAGI. This CDR3 contains 13 residues. CDR3 region: CASSSGTINEQFF.

This sequence joins TRBV5-1 and TRBJ1-1; TCRdb selects TRBD1, and the lack of DNA leaves this call unchecked. The CDR3 runs to 15 residues. Germline V gene sequence: CDR1 SGHRS, CDR2 YFSETQ. The CDR3 here is CASSSGGSRNTEAFF.

V is TRBV12-3 or TRBV12-4 and J is TRBJ1-2. The CDR3 extends over 11 amino acids. The CDR3 sequence: CASSPGWGYTF.

CDR3 amino acids: CASRGTGDRETQYF. V and J are TRBV6-6 and TRBJ2-5; TCRdb designates TRBD1, a call that cannot be tested without DNA. Germline CDR1 and CDR2: MNHNY and SVGAGI (reference sequence). This CDR3 has 14 amino acids.

The rearrangement uses TRBV9 and TRBJ2-7; TCRdb indicates TRBD1, and absent DNA this call remains unverified. Germline V CDR1 and CDR2: SGDLS, YYNGEE. CDR3 length: 15 amino acids. The CDR3 reads CASSDTGAKSGAQYF.

This chain joins TRBV11-3 and TRBJ2-7; without DNA, the TCRdb call of TRBD1 cannot be checked. Germline CDR1 SGHNT, CDR2 YENEEA. This CDR3 has 13 amino acids. The CDR3 spells CASSGPGRYEQYF.

The chain recombines TRBV27 with TRBJ2-6. The germline CDR1 and CDR2 sequences are MNHEY and SMNVEV (reference sequence). This CDR3 is built from 16 residues. The CDR3 here is CASSRFRGAGANVLTF.

The chain recombines TRBV29-1 with TRBJ1-2; TCRdb selects TRBD1, and the lack of DNA leaves this call unchecked. The CDR3 has 16 residues. The V gene's germline CDR1 is SQVTM and CDR2 ANQGSEA. The CDR3 here is CSARRWAEPRSYGYTF.

The gene calls are TRBV5-1 and TRBJ1-4. The CDR3 spans 16 residues. The V gene's germline CDR1 is SGHRS and CDR2 YFSETQ. The CDR3: CASSRGGHTTNEKLFF.